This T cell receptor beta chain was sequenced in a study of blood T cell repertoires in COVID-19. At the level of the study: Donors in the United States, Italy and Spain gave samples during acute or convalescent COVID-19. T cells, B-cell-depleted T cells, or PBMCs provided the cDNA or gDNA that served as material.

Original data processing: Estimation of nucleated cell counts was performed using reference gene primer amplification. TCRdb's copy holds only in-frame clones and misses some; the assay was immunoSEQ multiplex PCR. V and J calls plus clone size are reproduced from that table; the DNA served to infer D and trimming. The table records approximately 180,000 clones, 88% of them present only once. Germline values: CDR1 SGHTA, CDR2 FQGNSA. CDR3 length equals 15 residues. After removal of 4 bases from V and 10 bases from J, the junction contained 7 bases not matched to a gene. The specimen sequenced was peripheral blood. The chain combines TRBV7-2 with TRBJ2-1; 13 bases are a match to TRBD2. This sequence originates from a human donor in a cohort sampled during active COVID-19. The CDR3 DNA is TGTGCCAGCAGCTGGGGACTAGCGGGGATTTTGGAGCAGTTCTTC. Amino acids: CASSWGLAGILEQFF.